The table lists the clone carrying this TCR beta chain with many counts. What it binds is unknown. The entry originates in a study of T-cell reconstitution after alpha-beta-depleted transplantation in children. Study-wide results and limits: Some patients showed high day-60 TCRbeta diversity, which derived from surviving recipient T cells and thymic progenitors. In patients about two months after transplant, alpha-beta T cells reportedly arose from several hundred expanded graft clones. A year had passed since transplant, and T-cell counts and diversity by then came mostly from newly produced T cells.

Unique molecular identifiers featured in how the TCRbeta library was prepared. Using its own MiXCR run on the PCR reads, TCRdb lists one record per CDR3 protein. The table includes roughly 100,000 distinct CDR3 sequences, 4.5% to 7.5% detected once. This receptor was taken from a female patient aged 2 to 10 who had a stem cell transplant for Fanconi anemia, so the T cells may come from the graft donor. Material: PBMCs, mostly from graft donor cells, obtained 60 days after TCRalphabeta/CD19-depleted stem cell transplant.

The CDR3 here is CASYVPRTGRETQYF. Here the CDR3 DNA reads TGTGCCAGCTATGTCCCCCGGACAGGGAGAGAGACCCAGTACTTC. The rearrangement uses TRBV2 and TRBJ2-5, with TRBD1 matching 8 bases. Germline-derived CDR1 and CDR2 are SNHLY and FYNNEI. The trim removed 8 bases at V and 4 bases at J, leaving 12 bases unmatched. The CDR3 has 15 residues. The complete variable domain, with remaining parts taken from reference TRBV2 and TRBJ2-5, reads EPEVTQTPSHQVTQMGQEVILRCVPISNHLYFYWYRQILGQKVEFLVSFYNNEISEKSEIFDDQFSVERPDGSNFTLKIRSTKLEDSAMYFCASYVPRTGRETQYFGPGTRLLVL.